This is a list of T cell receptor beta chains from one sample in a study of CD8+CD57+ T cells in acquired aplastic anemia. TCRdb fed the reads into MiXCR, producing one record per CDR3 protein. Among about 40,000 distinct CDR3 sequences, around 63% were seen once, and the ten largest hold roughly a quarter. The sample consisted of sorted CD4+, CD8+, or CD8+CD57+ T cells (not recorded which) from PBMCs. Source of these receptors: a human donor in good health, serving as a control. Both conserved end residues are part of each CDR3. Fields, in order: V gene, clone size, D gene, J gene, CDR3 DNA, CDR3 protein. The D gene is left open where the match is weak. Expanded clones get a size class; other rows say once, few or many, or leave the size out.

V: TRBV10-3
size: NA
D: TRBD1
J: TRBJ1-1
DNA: TGTGCCATCAGTGGGGGGACAGGGGGACCGAACACTGAAGCTTTCTTT
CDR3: CAISGGTGGPNTEAFF

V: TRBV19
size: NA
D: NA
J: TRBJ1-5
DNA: TGTGCCAGTAGTATACCCCAAAGTAGCAATCAGCCCCAGCATTTT
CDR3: CASSIPQSSNQPQHF

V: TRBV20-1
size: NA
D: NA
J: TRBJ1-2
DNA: TGCAGTGCTAGAGGGGCTCCTGGCTACACCTTC
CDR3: CSARGAPGYTF

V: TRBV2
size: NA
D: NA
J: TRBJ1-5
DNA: TGTGCCAGCAGTGATGTGGGGGGTGGTAGTCAGCCCCAGCATTTT
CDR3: CASSDVGGGSQPQHF

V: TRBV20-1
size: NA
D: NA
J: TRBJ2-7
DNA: TGCAGTGCTCAGAGAGGGGCAGGGATCTCCTACGAGCAGTACTTC
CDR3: CSAQRGAGISYEQYF

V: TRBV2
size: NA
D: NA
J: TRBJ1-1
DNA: TGTGCCAGCAGTGAAGGATACACTGAAGCTTTCTTT
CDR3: CASSEGYTEAFF

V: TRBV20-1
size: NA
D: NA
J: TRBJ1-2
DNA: TGCAGTGCTAGGATGGGCTACTATGGCTACACCTTC
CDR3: CSARMGYYGYTF

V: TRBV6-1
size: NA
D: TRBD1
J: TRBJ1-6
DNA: TGTGCAGCGACAGGGGCAGGATATAATTCACCCCTCCACTTT
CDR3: CAATGAGYNSPLHF

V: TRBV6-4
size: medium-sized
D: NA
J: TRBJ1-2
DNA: TGTGCCAGCAGTGACACGCCAACCGACAGTAGCGGCTACACCTTC
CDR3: CASSDTPTDSSGYTF

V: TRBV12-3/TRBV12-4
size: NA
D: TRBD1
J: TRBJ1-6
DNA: TGTGCCAGCAGCCGGACAGGGGATTCACCCCTCCACTTT
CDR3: CASSRTGDSPLHF

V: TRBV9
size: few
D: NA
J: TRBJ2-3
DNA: TGTGCCAGCAGCGTGGGGGATACGCAGTATTTT
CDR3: CASSVGDTQYF

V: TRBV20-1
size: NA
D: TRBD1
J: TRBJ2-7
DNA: TGCAGTGCTAAAAGGGACAGACCAAACTACGAGCAGTACTTC
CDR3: CSAKRDRPNYEQYF

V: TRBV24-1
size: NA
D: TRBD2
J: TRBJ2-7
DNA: TGTGCCACCAGTGAGGGACTAGCGGATAGATCCTACGAGCAGTACTTC
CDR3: CATSEGLADRSYEQYF

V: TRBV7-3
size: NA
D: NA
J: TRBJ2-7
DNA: TGTGCCAGCAGCCCGGGACCCCCTCTCTACGAGCAGTACTTC
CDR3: CASSPGPPLYEQYF

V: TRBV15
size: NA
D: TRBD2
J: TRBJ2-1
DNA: TGTGCCACCAGCAGAGATGTGAGCGGGGGGGCCTATGAGCAGTTCTTC
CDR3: CATSRDVSGGAYEQFF

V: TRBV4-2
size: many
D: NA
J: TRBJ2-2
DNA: TGTGCCAGCAGCCAAGGGCAAAACACCGGGGAGCTGTTTTTT
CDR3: CASSQGQNTGELFF

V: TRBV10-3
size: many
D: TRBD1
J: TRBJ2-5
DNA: TGTGCCATCAGTGACCCAAGGGGACAGGCTCAAGAGACCCAGTACTTC
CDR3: CAISDPRGQAQETQYF

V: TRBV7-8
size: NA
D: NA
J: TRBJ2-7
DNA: TGTGCCAGCAGCATTAGCCATGACTACGAGCAGTACTTC
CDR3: CASSISHDYEQYF

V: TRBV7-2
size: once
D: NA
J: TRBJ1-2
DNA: TGTGCCAGCAGCTTAGGATATACCTATGGCTACACCTTC
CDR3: CASSLGYTYGYTF

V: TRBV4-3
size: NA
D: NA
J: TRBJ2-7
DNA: TGCGCCAGCAGCCCGACCGGGGTCGGGCAGTACTTC
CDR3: CASSPTGVGQYF

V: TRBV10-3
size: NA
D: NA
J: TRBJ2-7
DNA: TGTGCCATCCTAGGACAGAACTCCTACGAGCAGTACTTC
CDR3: CAILGQNSYEQYF

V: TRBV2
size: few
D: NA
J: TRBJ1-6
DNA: TGTGCCAGCAGTGAGGCATATAATTCACCCCTCCACTTT
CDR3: CASSEAYNSPLHF

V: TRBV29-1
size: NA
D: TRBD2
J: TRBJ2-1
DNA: TGCAGCGTTGGGGGGGGGGGGAATGAGCAGTTCTTC
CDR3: CSVGGGGNEQFF

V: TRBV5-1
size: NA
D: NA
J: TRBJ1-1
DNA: TGCGCCAGCAGCCCACGGGACGGTGAAGCTTTCTTT
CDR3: CASSPRDGEAFF

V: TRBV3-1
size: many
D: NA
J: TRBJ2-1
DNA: TGTGCCAGCAGCCAAGACTTGTCTAGCAACAATGAGCAGTTCTTC
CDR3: CASSQDLSSNNEQFF

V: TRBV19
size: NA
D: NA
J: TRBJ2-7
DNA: TGTGCCAGCAGGGGTATTCCCTACGAGCAGTACTTC
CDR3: CASRGIPYEQYF

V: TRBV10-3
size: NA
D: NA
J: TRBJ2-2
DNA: TGTGCCATCAGTGCTCCTAGTAATACCGGGGAGCTGTTTTTT
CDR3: CAISAPSNTGELFF

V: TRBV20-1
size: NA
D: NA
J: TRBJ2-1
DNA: TGCAGTGCTAGAGATTATACAACGTATGAGCAGTTCTTC
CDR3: CSARDYTTYEQFF

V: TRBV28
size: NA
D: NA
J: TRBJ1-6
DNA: TGTGCCAGCAGAGTAGTGGCGGGTAATTCACCCCTCCACTTT
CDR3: CASRVVAGNSPLHF

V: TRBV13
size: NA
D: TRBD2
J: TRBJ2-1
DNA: TGTGCCAGCAGCTTAGCGGGAGGGCCGTATGAGCAGTTCTTC
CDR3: CASSLAGGPYEQFF

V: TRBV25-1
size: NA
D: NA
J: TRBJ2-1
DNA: TGTGCCAGCAGCCGGTCGTTAGCCACACGTAATGAGCAGTTCTTC
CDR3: CASSRSLATRNEQFF

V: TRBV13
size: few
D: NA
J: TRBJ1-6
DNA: TGTGCCAGCAGCGGCCCAGGGGTAGTGGGTCCACCCCTCCACTTT
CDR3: CASSGPGVVGPPLHF

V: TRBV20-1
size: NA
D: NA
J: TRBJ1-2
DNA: TGCAGTGCTAAAATTTCGACAGCCTATGGCTACACCTTC
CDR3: CSAKISTAYGYTF

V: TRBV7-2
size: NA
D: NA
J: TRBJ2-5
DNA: TGTGCCAGCAGCTTATCAGGGGAGACCCAGTACTTC
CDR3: CASSLSGETQYF

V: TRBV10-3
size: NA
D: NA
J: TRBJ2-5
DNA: TGTGCCATCAGTAGCTCCACGGGACACCAAGAGACCCAGTACTTC
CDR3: CAISSSTGHQETQYF

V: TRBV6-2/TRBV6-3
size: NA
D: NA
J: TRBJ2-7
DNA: TGTGCCAGCAGTCACGACTACGAGCAGTACTTC
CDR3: CASSHDYEQYF

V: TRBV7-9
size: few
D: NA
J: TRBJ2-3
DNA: TGTGCCAGCACCACAACAGATACGCAGTATTTT
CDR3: CASTTTDTQYF

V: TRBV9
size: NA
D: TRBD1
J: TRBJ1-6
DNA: TGTGCCAGCAGCACACCCGGGACAGCACATTCACCCCTCCACTTT
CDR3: CASSTPGTAHSPLHF

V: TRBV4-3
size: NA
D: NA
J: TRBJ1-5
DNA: TGCGCCAGCAGCCAAGATTCACGGGGTAAACAGCCCCAGCATTTT
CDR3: CASSQDSRGKQPQHF

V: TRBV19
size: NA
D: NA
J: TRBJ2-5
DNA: TGTGCCAGTTCTCCTTATGGGGGAGAGACCCAGTACTTC
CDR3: CASSPYGGETQYF

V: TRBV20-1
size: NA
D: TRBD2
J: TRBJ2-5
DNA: TGCAGTGCTAGAGATTCGGGACTAGCGGGGGGAAAAGAGACCCAGTACTTC
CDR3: CSARDSGLAGGKETQYF